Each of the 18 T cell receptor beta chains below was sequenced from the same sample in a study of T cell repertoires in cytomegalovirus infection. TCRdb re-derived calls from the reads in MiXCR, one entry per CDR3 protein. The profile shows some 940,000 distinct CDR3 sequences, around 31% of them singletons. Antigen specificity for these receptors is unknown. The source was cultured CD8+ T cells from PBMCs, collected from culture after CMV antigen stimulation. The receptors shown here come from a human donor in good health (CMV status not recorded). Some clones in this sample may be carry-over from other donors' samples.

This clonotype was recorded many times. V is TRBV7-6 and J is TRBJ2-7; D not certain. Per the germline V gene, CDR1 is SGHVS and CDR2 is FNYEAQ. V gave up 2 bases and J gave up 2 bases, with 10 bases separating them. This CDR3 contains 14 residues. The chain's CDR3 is CASSLTPETYEQYF. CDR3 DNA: TGTGCCAGCAGCTTAACCCCGGAGACCTACGAGCAGTACTTC.

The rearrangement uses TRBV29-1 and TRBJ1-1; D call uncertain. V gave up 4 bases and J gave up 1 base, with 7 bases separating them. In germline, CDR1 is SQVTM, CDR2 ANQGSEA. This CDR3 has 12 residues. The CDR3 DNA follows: TGCAGCGTTGTATGGGGGAACACTGAAGCTTTCTTT. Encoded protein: CSVVWGNTEAFF. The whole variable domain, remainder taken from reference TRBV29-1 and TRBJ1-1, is SAVISQKPSRDICQRGTSLTIQCQVDSQVTMMFWYRQQPGQSLTLIATANQGSEATYESGFVIDKFPISRPNLTFSTLTVSNMSPEDSSIYLCSVVWGNTEAFFGQGTRLTVV.

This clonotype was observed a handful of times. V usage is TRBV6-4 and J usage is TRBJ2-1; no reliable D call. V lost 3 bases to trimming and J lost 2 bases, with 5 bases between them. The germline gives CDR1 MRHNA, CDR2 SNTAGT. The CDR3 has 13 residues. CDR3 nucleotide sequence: TGTGCCAGCAGTGAAACTCCCTACAATGAGCAGTTCTTC. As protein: CASSETPYNEQFF.

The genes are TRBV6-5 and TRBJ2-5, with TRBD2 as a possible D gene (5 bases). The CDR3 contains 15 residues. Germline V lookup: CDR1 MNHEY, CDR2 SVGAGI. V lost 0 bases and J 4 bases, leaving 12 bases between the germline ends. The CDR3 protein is CASSYSGEGRETQYF. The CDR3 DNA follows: TGTGCCAGCAGTTACTCGGGAGAGGGCCGAGAGACCCAGTACTTC.

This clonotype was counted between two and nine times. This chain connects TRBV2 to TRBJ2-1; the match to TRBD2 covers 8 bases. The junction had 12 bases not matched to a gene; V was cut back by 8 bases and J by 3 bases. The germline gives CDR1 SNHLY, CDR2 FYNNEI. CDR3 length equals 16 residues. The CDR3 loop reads CASQRVASGHYNEQFF. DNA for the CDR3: TGTGCCAGCCAAAGGGTGGCTAGCGGGCACTACAATGAGCAGTTCTTC.

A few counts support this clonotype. The CDR3 region is CASSWVVGPYNEQFF. CDR3 DNA: TGTGCCAGCAGCTGGGTGGTCGGCCCCTACAATGAGCAGTTCTTC. This chain joins TRBV11-2 and TRBJ2-1; no firm D call. Germline lookup yields CDR1 SGHAT and CDR2 FQNNGV. CDR3 length equals 15 residues. Trimming removed 4 bases from V and 2 bases from J, with 12 bases in between.

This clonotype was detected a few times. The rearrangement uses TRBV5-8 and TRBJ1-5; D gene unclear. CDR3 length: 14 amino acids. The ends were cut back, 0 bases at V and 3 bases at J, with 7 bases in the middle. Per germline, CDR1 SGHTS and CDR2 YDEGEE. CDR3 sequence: CASSLVTANQPQHF. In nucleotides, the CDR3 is TGTGCCAGCAGCTTGGTCACGGCCAATCAGCCCCAGCATTTT.

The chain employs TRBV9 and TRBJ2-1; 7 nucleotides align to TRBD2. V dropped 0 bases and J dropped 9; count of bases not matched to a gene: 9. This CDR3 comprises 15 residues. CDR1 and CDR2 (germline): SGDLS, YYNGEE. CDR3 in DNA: TGTGCCAGCAGCGTAGGAGGGAGGGGTCCAGGTGAGCAGTTCTTC. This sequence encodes CASSVGGRGPGEQFF.

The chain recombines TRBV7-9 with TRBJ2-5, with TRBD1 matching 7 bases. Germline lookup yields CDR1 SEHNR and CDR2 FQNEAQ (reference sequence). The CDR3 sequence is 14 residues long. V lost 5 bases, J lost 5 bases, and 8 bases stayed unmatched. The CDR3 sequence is CASSQYRGEETQYF. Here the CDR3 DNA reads TGTGCCAGCAGCCAATACAGGGGCGAGGAGACCCAGTACTTC.

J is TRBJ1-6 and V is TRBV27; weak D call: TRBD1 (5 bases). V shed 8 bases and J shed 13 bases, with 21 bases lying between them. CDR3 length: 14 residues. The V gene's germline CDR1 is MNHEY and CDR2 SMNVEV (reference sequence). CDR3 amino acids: CASRAGLEGRPLHF. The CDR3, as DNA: TGTGCCAGCCGTGCTGGACTGGAGGGGAGGCCCCTCCACTTT.

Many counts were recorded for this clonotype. In DNA, the CDR3 is TGTGCCAGCAGCCCTTGGCGGGACAGGGGTGAAAGGGTCCCTGGAAACACCATATATTTT. Its translation: CASSPWRDRGERVPGNTIYF. This chain connects TRBV11-2 to TRBJ1-3, with TRBD1 matching over 10 bases. The CDR3 consists of 20 residues. Per germline, CDR1 SGHAT and CDR2 FQNNGV. The J segment lost 2 bases and the V segment lost 5 bases, leaving 18 bases of the junction unmatched.

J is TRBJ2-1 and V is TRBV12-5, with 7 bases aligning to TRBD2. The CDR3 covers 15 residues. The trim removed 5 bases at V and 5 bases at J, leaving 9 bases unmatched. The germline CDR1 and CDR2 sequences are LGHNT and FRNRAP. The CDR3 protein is CASGAGGTTNNEQFF. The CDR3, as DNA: TGTGCTAGTGGTGCCGGGGGGACCACAAACAATGAGCAGTTCTTC.

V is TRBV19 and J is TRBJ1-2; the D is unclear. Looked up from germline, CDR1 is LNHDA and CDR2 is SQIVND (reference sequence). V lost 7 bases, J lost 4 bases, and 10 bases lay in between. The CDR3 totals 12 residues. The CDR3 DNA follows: TGTGCCAGTACGCGGCAGACCTATGGCTACACCTTC. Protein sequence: CASTRQTYGYTF.

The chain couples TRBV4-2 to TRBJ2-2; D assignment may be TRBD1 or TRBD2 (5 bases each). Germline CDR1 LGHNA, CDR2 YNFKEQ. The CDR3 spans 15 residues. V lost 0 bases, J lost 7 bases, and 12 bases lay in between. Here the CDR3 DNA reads TGTGCCAGCAGCCAAGATCCAGGGACGGGCGGGGAGCTGTTTTTT. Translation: CASSQDPGTGGELFF.

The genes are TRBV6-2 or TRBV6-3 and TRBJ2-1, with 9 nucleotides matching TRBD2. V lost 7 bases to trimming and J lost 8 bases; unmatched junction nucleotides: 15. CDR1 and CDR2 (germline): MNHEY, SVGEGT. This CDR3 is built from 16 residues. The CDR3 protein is CASTLPWRGGSDEQFF. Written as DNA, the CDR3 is TGTGCCAGCACCCTCCCCTGGCGGGGGGGCTCTGATGAGCAGTTCTTC.

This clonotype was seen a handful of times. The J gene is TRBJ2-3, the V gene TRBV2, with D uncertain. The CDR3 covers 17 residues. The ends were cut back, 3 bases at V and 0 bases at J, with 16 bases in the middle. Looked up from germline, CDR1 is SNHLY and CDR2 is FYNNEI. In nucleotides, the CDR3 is TGTGCCAGCAGTGAGATACTATCTGAGCCTAGCACAGATACGCAGTATTTT. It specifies CASSEILSEPSTDTQYF.

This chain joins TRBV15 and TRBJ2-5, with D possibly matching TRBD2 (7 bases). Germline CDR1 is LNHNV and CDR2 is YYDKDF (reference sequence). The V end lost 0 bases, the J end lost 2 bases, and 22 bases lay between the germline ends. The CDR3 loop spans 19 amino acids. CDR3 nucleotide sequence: TGTGCCACCAGCAGAGATAGGTGGGCCGGCGGGGGCCCGCAAGAGACCCAGTACTTC. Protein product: CATSRDRWAGGGPQETQYF.

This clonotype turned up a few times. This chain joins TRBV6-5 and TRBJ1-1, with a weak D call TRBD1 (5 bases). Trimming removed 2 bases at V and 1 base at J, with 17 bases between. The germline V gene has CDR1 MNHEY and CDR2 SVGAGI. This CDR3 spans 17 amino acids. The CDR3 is CASSYRGVGVQNTEAFF. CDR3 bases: TGTGCCAGCAGTTACCGGGGGGTTGGGGTCCAGAACACTGAAGCTTTCTTT.